The entry below gives a single TCR beta chain sequence along with its context. Clones were read by immunoSEQ multiplex PCR, and TCRdb kept only the in-frame ones, dropping some. The data contain tens of thousands of clones, about 91% of them singletons. This CDR3 has 12 residues. Germline loops: CDR1 SGHRS, CDR2 YFSETQ. V lost 1 base and J 4 bases, leaving 6 bases between the germline ends. The sample is drawn from a study of OX40 agonist ivuxolimab in advanced cancers. Study at large: Of the participants, under 50% had some prior anti-PD-1, anti-PD-L1 or anti-CTLA-4 therapy, which was allowed.

This sequence joins TRBV5-1 and TRBJ2-7; D is unclear. This TCR was recovered from an adult with an advanced solid tumor such as melanoma, head and neck, liver or kidney cancer. Sequenced material: CD4+ or CD8+ T cells sorted from blood, taken in a trial of the OX40 agonist ivuxolimab. The CDR3 sequence: CASSLPGYEQYF. The CDR3 DNA reads as TGCGCCAGCAGCTTGCCCGGATACGAGCAGTACTTC.